The clone carrying this T cell receptor beta chain was seen at least ten times. The record originates from a study of T cells in Graves' hyperthyroidism and ophthalmopathy. The TCR beta CDR3 regions underwent amplification using RNA transcripts as the source. When the TCR CDR3 underwent first-round RT-PCR, the HTBI primer set was used. In TCRdb, the multiplex PCR reads were re-called with MiXCR into one record per CDR3 protein. The table lists some 350,000 distinct CDR3 sequences, 19% of them singletons. The CDR3 runs to 17 residues. The V gene's germline CDR1 is MDHEN and CDR2 SYDVKM. The J segment lost 3 bases and the V segment lost 6 bases, leaving 10 bases of the junction unmatched.

The origin of this receptor is a woman younger than 35 with Graves' hyperthyroidism. The specimen was blood. This chain joins TRBV28 and TRBJ1-5, with 11 bases identical to TRBD1. The CDR3 nucleotides read TGTGCCAGCAGATTGGGACAGGGGGAAGTGAACAATCAGCCCCAGCATTTT. Its protein product is CASRLGQGEVNNQPQHF.